The source of this T cell receptor (beta chain) is a study of shared clonotypes between healthy human individuals (dated by TCRdb to the early 2020s). The study in broad terms: A couple of women and a few men aged 18 to 49 years were included in the cohort. Per donor, leukapheresis produced somewhere between about 0.9 and 9.5 billion PBMCs. Per donor, three plates each were used for CD4 naive and CD4 memory, two for CD8 naive, and one for CD8 memory. To increase sequencing depth and limit assay-specific biases, different laboratories used diverse techniques to prepare libraries and sequence TCR repertoires. Blood TCR repertoires of 5 or 6 healthy adults were deeply sequenced to estimate repertoire size and the extent of clonotype sharing between individuals. The paper's findings and limits, for the study overall: Sharing across a few donors was observed for around 5% of naive CD4, 3.5% of naive CD8, roughly 2.4% of memory CD4, and about 0.39% of memory CD8 clonotypes. Compared with non-shared clonotypes, the clonotypes found in all four sorted-subset donors had higher generation probabilities. The genetic and exposure-history diversity represented was limited by the small number of donors. Sampling was limited to blood, and TCR repertoires in tissue likely differ from TCR repertoires in blood. Incomplete sequencing was indicated by rarefaction of sorted-subset datasets, despite the large sequencing depth. Naive subsets generally had larger estimated clonotype richness than memory subsets did. Pairwise subsampling led to the expectation that sequencing depth would affect the degree of clonotype sharing among donors.

On this clone: No cognate antigen has been identified for it. Base qualities are not at hand, and no much larger clone is one base apart.

For the CD8 naive samples, CD45RO-negative cells were positively selected for CCR7, yielding a CD45RA+CCR7+ population from which TemRA cells were excluded. The donors were healthy, HIV-negative adults who had no recently reported acute infections or vaccinations. Every donor was a Caucasian adult residing in Nashville, Tennessee, USA. After blood collection by leukapheresis, PBMCs were isolated using Ficoll-Histopaque density gradient centrifugation and then cryopreserved in the vapor phase of liquid nitrogen. Analytical flow cytometry was used to check the purity and quantity of each magnetically sorted T cell population. Genomic DNA was isolated from each sorted fraction and quantified by UV absorbance on a Nanodrop 2000c. Using the deep immunoSEQ assay, multiplex PCR amplified TCR CDR3 regions from genomic DNA. Genomic DNA extracted from each cell subset was distributed evenly over all wells of several immunoSEQ 96-well plates, and each plate served as one replicate. For sorted subsets, each replicate PCR was loaded with roughly 190 ng genomic DNA, equivalent to roughly 30,000 T cell genomes. The purified libraries were quantified using a Qubit 3.0 fluorometer, sized with a Bioanalyzer 2100, and then quantified again using the KAPA Library Quantification kit. Every immunoSEQ 96-well plate was sequenced on a separate single-read 150-cycle Illumina NextSeq 550 flow cell. The study's processing was this. The immunoSEQ output contained only junctional sequences without quality scores, so filtering could not match that applied to full-length reads. Sequences were annotated with PyIR, a Python wrapper for IgBLAST v1.9, and V/J genes and CDR3 were assigned using IMGT germline references. Reads with weak V/J assignments (E-value above 1e-6), missing CDR3, stop codons, out-of-frame junctions, or ambiguous translated residues were removed. V3J clonotypes were defined by identical inferred V gene, J gene, and CDR3 amino acid sequence. Percentage overlap between repertoires was calculated by dividing the number of shared unique clonotypes by the size of the smaller repertoire. Repertoire richness was assessed with RTK rarefaction, the Chao1 estimator, and Recon v2.1 estimates of unobserved clonotypes. OLGA was used to compute generation probabilities for all TCRbeta clonotypes that the gDNA method yielded from a few donors. TCRdb's version of the immuneACCESS table is confined to in-frame rearrangements and falls short of the full clone set. An unresolved V gene accounts for under half of the shortfall where checked; the remainder is of unknown origin. V, J and clone size were drawn from that table, and D and trimming were deduced from the DNA. A total of 660,000 or so clones appear in this sample, about 96% of them only once. The biggest ten clones account for 0.11% of the sample.

The clonotype comes from a woman aged 30 to 39 in good health. Sample: naive CD8+ T cells sorted from blood. The sample's cell subset or site label, in plain terms: CD45RA+CCR7+.

The CDR3 sequence is CASSLARINEQFF. The DNA reads as follows: TGTGCCAGCAGCTTAGCTCGGATCAATGAGCAGTTCTTC. This chain joins TRBV13 to TRBJ2-1, with no confident D gene call. Trimming removed 1 base from V and 6 bases from J, leaving 7 bases between the germline ends. There are 13 amino acids in the CDR3, from cysteine to phenylalanine inclusive. The retained sequence is limited to the CDR3, 39 bases, with the frame set at the first base. As encoded in the germline V gene (reference sequence), CDR1 is PRHDT while CDR2 is FYEKMQ.